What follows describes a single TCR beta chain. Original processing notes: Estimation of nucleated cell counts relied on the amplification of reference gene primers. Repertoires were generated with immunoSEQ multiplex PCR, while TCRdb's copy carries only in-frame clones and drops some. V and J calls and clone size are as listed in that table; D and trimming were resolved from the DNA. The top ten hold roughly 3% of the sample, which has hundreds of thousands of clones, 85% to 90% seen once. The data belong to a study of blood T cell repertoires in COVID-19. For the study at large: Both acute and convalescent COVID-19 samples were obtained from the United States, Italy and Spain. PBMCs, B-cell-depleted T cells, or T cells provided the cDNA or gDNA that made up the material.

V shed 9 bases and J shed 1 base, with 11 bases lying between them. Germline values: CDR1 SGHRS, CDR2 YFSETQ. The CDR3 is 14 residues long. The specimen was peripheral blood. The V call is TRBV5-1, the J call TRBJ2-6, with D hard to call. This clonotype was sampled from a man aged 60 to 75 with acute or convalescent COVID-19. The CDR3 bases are TGCGCCACCGGCTCAGGTTCTGGGGCCAACGTCCTGACTTTC. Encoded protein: CATGSGSGANVLTF.